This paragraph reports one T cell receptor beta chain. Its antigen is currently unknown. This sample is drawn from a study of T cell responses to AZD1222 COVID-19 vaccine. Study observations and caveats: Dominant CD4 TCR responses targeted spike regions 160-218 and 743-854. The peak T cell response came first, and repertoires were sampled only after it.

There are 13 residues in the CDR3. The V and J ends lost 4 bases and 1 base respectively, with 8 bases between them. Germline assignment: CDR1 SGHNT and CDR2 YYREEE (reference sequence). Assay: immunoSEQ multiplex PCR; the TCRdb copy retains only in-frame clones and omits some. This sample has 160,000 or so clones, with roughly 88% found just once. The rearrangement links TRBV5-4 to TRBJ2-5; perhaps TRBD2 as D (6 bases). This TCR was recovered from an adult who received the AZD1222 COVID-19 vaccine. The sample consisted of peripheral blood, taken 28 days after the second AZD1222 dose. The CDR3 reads CASSRGSQETQYF. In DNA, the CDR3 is TGTGCCAGCAGCCGGGGGTCCCAAGAGACCCAGTACTTC. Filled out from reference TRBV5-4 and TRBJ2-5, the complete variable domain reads ETGVTQSPTHLIKTRGQQVTLRCSSQSGHNTVSWYQQALGQGPQFIFQYYREEENGRGNFPPRFSGLQFPNYSSELNVNALELDDSALYLCASSRGSQETQYFGPGTRLLVL.